Listed here is a single T cell receptor beta chain. The table lists this clone with a few counts. What antigen it recognizes has not been identified. There are no base qualities to consult, and no much larger clone falls within one base. The CDR3 regions of human TCRbeta chains were subjected to immunosequencing. The study's own analysis went as follows. TCRs in the repertoires were compared against a reference library of SARS-CoV-2-specific TCRs that had been generated with the MIRA antigen-specificity platform. Breadth was defined as the fraction of unique TCRs that were SARS-CoV-2-associated. Depth was defined as the fraction of total T cells that were SARS-CoV-2-associated. Using the MIRA data, each spike-specific TCR was mapped to the spike region that the TCR reacts to and placed in a CD4 or CD8 class. Log10-transformed breadth and depth values were compared by one-way ANOVA with Sidak's multiple comparisons tests. TCRdb took this table from immuneACCESS and kept in-frame rearrangements with V and J called. Such tables lack part of the clones; where checked against another copy, unresolved V genes explain under half of the gap, and the rest is unexplained. The V and J calls and clone size come from that table; D and trimming were worked out from the DNA. Here the sample has tens of thousands of clones; roughly nine tenths occur a single time. The ten biggest clones cover 25% to 35% of the sample.

This entry is derived from a study of T cell responses to AZD1222 COVID-19 vaccine (dated by TCRdb to the early 2020s). For the study in its entirety: A total of just over 230 trial participants underwent TCR sequencing, of whom nearly 210 had received two doses of AZD1222 and around 25 had received two doses of the MenACWY control vaccine. Trial participants were enrolled by age into 18-55, 56-69 and 70-plus year subgroups, with around 150, 28 and 57 TCR-sequenced participants respectively.

The paper as a whole reports these results and caveats: CD4 TCRs associated with the vaccine covered the entire spike protein, and the dominant responses were in regions 160-218 and 743-854. Because no samples from the day 14 peak response were available, repertoires could be characterized only after the peak T cell response. Nearly half of unique spike-specific TCRs reportedly recognized epitopes outside regions mutated in the B.1.351 and B.1.1.7 variants. After two AZD1222 doses, both the breadth and the depth of spike-specific TCRs were significantly higher than at day 0 and than in MenACWY recipients. Conclusions about previously exposed vaccinees are limited because only six or seven AZD1222 recipients were SARS-CoV-2 seropositive at baseline. In the small 56-69-year group, the increase in depth fell short of significance, most likely because of low power. Most participants were white British and females outnumbered males, and the authors suggested that clonal diversity may have been underestimated.

This specimen's time point label, interpreted: about 28 days (+/-7) after the second vaccine dose. Because spike-specific TCR depth and breadth did not differ between the two schedules, AZD1222 recipients who got a second dose at roughly 4 weeks were pooled with those who got a second dose at roughly 12 weeks. Vaccinee samples came from UK trials COV001 and COV002, including a single-blind randomized controlled phase 2/3 trial of AZD1222 (ChAdOx1 nCoV-19) in healthy adults. For TCRbeta chain sequencing, PBMC samples from trial participants were taken at day 0 and at day 28 after the second dose. The CDR3 spans 12 residues, from the cysteine through the phenylalanine. Just CDR3 DNA is preserved here, 36 bases in frame from base 1. The germline V gene encodes CDR1 LGHDT and CDR2 YNNKEL (reference sequence). The junction shows trimming of 5 bases on V and 12 bases on J, and the gene matches do not reach 8 bases of it.

The input for sequencing was peripheral blood, taken 28 days after the second AZD1222 dose. Recombination connected TRBV3-1 (or the pseudogene TRBV3-2) to TRBJ2-3; the junction holds 7 bases that match TRBD2. The receptor's source is an adult who received the AZD1222 COVID-19 vaccine. The CDR3 is CASSSRDYLQYF. The sequence in DNA is TGTGCCAGCAGCTCCCGGGACTACCTTCAGTATTTT.